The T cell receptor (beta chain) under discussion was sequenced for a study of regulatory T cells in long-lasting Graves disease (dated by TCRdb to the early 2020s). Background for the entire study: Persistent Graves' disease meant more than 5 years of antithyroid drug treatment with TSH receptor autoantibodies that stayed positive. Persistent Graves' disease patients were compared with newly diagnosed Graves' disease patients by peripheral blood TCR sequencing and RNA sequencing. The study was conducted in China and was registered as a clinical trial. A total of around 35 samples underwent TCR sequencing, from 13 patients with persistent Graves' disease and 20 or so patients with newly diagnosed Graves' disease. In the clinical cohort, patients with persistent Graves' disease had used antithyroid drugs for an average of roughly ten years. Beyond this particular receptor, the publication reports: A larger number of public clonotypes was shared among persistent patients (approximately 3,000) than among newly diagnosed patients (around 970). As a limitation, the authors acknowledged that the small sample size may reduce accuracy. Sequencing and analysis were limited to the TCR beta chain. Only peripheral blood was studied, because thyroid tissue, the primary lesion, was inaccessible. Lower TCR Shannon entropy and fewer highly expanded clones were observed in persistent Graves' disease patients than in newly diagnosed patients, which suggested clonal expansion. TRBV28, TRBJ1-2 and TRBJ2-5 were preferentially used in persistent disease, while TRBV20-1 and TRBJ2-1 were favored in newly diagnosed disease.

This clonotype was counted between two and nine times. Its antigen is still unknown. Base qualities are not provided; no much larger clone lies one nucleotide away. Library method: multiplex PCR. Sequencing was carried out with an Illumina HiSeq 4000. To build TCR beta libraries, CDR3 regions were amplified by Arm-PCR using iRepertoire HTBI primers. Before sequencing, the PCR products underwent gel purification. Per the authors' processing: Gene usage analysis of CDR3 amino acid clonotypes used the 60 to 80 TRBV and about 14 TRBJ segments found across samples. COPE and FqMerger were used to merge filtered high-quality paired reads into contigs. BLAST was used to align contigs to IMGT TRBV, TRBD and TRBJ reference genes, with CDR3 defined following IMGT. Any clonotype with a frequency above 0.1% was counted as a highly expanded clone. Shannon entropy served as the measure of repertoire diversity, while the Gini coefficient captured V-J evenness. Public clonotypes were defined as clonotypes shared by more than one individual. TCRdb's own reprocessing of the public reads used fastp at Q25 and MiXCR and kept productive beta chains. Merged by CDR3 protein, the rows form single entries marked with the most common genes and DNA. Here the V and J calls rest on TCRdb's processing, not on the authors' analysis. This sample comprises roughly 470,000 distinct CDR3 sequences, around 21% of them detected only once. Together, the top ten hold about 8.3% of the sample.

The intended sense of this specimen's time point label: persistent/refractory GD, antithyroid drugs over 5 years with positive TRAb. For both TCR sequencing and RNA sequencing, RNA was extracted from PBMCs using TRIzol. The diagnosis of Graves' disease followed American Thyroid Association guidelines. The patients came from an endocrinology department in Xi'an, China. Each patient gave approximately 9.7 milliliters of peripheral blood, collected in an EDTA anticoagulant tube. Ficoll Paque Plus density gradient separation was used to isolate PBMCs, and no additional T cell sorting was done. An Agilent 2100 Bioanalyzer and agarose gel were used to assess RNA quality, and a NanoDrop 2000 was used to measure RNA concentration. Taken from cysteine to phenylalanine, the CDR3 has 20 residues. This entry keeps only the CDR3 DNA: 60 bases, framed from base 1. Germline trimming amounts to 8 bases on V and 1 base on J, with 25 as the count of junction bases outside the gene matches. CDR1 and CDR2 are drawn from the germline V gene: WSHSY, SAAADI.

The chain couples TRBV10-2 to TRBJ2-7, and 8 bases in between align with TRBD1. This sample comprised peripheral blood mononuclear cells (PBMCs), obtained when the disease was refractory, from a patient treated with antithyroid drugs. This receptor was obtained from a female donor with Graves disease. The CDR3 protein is CASGTGPLQTQVTLSYEQYF. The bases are TGCGCCAGCGGGACAGGTCCACTCCAAACCCAAGTTACTTTATCCTACGAGCAGTACTTC.